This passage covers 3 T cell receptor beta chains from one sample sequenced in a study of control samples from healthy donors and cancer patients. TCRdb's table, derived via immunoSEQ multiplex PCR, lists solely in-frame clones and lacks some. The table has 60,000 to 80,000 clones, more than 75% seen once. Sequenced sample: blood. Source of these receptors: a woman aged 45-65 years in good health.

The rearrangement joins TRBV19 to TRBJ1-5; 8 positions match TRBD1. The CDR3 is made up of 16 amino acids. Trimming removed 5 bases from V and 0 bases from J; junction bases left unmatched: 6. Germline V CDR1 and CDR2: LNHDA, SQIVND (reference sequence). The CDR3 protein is CASSFRGQASNQPQHF. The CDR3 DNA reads TGTGCCAGTAGTTTTCGGGGACAGGCTAGCAATCAGCCCCAGCATTTT.

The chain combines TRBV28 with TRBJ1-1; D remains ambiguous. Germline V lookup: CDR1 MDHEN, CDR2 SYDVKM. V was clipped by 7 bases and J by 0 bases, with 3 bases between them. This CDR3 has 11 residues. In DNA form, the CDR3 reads TGTGCCAGCACAATGAACACTGAAGCTTTCTTT. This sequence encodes CASTMNTEAFF. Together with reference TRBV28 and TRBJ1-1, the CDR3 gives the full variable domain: DVKVTQSSRYLVKRTGEKVFLECVQDMDHENMFWYRQDPGLGLRLIYFSYDVKMKEKGDIPEGYSVSREKKERFSLILESASTNQTSMYLCASTMNTEAFFGQGTRLTVV.

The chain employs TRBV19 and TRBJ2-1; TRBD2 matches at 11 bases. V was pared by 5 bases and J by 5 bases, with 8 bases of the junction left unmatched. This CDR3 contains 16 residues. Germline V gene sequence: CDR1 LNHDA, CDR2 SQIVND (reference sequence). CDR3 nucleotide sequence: TGTGCCAGTAGTTCACTAGCGGGAGCACCTAACAATGAGCAGTTCTTC. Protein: CASSSLAGAPNNEQFF.